A selection of T cell receptor beta chains follows, all from one sample in a study of T cells in Graves' hyperthyroidism and ophthalmopathy. One entry per CDR3 protein results from TCRdb running MiXCR on the multiplex PCR reads. The repertoire holds about 560,000 distinct CDR3 sequences, with 40% to 55% as singletons. The source material was peripheral blood or thyroid tissue (not recorded which). These receptors were taken from a woman under 30 with Graves' hyperthyroidism. The CDR3 runs from the conserved cysteine through the conserved F or W. A D gene is named only where the DNA matches it firmly. Clone size, where shown, is once, few, many, or a class for clones that have expanded.

j_call v_call d_call clone_size cdr3_nt cdr3_aa
TRBJ1-1 TRBV29-1 - many TGCAGCGCGGGACAACTTTTTGCGACTGAAGCTTTCTTT CSAGQLFATEAFF
TRBJ2-2 TRBV7-2 - many TGTGCCAGCAGCTTAAGCGACACCGGGGAGCTGTTTTTT CASSLSDTGELFF
TRBJ2-5 TRBV7-9 - - TGTGCCAGCAGCCGGACCGAGACCAGTGAGACCCAGTACTTC CASSRTETSETQYF
TRBJ1-5 TRBV6-2/TRBV6-3 - few TGTGCCAGCAGGAATCTAAATCAGCCCCAGCATTTT CASRNLNQPQHF
TRBJ1-4 TRBV7-8 - - TGTGCCAGCAGCCAAGATCCGGGGGATGAAAAACTGTTTTTT CASSQDPGDEKLFF
TRBJ1-1 TRBV10-3 TRBD1 many TGTGCCGCCGGACAGGGGAACACTGAAGCTTTCTTT CAAGQGNTEAFF
TRBJ2-2 TRBV7-2 - - TGTGCCAGCAGCTTCTACCGGGACTGGAACACCGGGGAGCTGTTTTTT CASSFYRDWNTGELFF
TRBJ2-7 TRBV2 - - TGTGCCAGCAGTCTTTCCCGGGATAGCTCCTACGAGCAGTACTTC CASSLSRDSSYEQYF
TRBJ1-5 TRBV15 - - TGTGCCACCAGCACTGGACGGTTCAATCAGCCCCAGCATTTT CATSTGRFNQPQHF
TRBJ2-7 TRBV7-2 TRBD2 many TGTGCCAGCAGCTTAACTAGCGGGAGTTACGAGCAGTACTTC CASSLTSGSYEQYF